These 25 T cell receptor beta chains were sequenced from one sample in a study of blood T cells in healthy people across ages. A sample-barcoded 5' primer and a J-beta primer mix were used in a second PCR of roughly 7 to 11 cycles. TCRdb fed the 5' RACE reads into MiXCR, producing one record per CDR3 protein. Found here are 1.5 million to 2 million distinct CDR3 sequences, around 42% of them singletons; the top ten hold 23%. Sequenced sample: blood. Receptor source: a human donor in good health.

There are many counts of this clonotype. This rearrangement joins TRBV7-9 to TRBJ1-1, with D possibly TRBD1 on 5 matching bases. The germline V gene encodes CDR1 SEHNR and CDR2 FQNEAQ (reference sequence). Trimming took 3 bases from V and 6 from J, leaving 14 bases between them. This CDR3 is 14 amino acids long. The CDR3 nucleotides are TGTGCCAGCAGCTTCGGGACTCTGGGGTCTGAAGCTTTCTTT. This encodes CASSFGTLGSEAFF.

Here the CDR3 reads CAGILLTGNTEAFF. The CDR3 DNA reads as TGTGCCGGCATCCTTCTAACAGGGAACACTGAAGCTTTCTTT. The chain links TRBV12-3 or TRBV12-4 to TRBJ1-1, with D perhaps matching TRBD1 (5 bases). Trimming stripped 11 bases from V and 1 base from J, with 17 bases between. The CDR3 is 14 residues long.

This clonotype was seen repeatedly, ten times or more. This sequence joins TRBV7-3 and TRBJ1-2; 8 bases line up with TRBD1. CDR3 length: 14 residues. Trimming at V came to 6 bases and at J to 4 bases, leaving 7 bases not matched to a gene. Germline CDR1 and CDR2: SGHTA and FQGTGA. CDR3 coding DNA: TGTGCCAGCAGTCCCACCGGGACAGGCTATGGCTACACCTTC. It specifies CASSPTGTGYGYTF. Variable domain in full (rest from reference TRBV7-3 and TRBJ1-2): GAGVSQTPSNKVTEKGKYVELRCDPISGHTALYWYRQSLGQGPEFLIYFQGTGAADDSGLPNDRFFAVRPEGSVSTLKIQRTERGDSAVYLCASSPTGTGYGYTFGSGTRLTVV.

The chain joins TRBV6-1 to TRBJ1-5, with 7 bases that match TRBD1. CDR1 is MNHNS, CDR2 SASEGT, per germline. The ends lost 4 bases at V and 14 bases at J; junction bases unmatched: 14. The CDR3 has 14 residues. CDR3 sequence: CASSGQGLGGEEHF. The DNA of the CDR3 is TGTGCCAGCAGTGGACAGGGATTAGGTGGGGAAGAGCATTTT.

To note about this clonotype: Without the conserved terminal phenylalanine or tryptophan, this CDR3 likely stems from a read error. The chain couples TRBV11-1 to TRBJ2-5; possibly TRBD2 for D (5 bases). From germline, CDR1 is SGHAT and CDR2 FQDESV (reference sequence). The CDR3 extends over 13 amino acids. V shed 3 bases and J shed 0 bases, with 5 bases lying between them. The CDR3 DNA sequence: TGTGCCAGCAGCTTGGACTACCAAGAGACCCAGTACGTC. It encodes CASSLDYQETQYV.

This clonotype was picked up many times. The chain has TRBV7-3 and TRBJ2-1; D call uncertain. Germline V gene lookup returns CDR1 SGHTA and CDR2 FQGTGA. The CDR3 sequence is 15 residues long. V gave up 2 bases and J gave up 3 bases, with 11 bases separating them. As DNA, the CDR3 is TGTGCCAGCAGCTTATCGGGCGGAATCTACAATGAGCAGTTCTTC. The encoded protein is CASSLSGGIYNEQFF.

The chain combines TRBV5-1 with TRBJ2-5; D perhaps matches TRBD2 (7 bases). CDR3 length equals 16 residues. CDR1 and CDR2 (germline): SGHRS, YFSETQ. Between the trimmed V and J ends, which lost 6 bases and 3 bases, there was a span of 21 bases. CDR3 nucleotide sequence: TGCGCCAGCACCCACTTAGGGGGGGGGACCAAAGAGACCCAGTACTTC. Its translation is CASTHLGGGTKETQYF.

This clonotype is a singleton in its sample. This chain connects TRBV7-2 to TRBJ2-2; the match to TRBD1 covers 12 bases. The CDR3 is 15 amino acids. The V segment lost 6 bases and the J segment 7 bases; nucleotides outside the gene matches: 6. Germline assignment: CDR1 SGHTA and CDR2 FQGNSA. CDR3: CASRGQGAIDGELFF. The CDR3 DNA sequence: TGTGCCAGCAGGGGACAGGGGGCGATCGACGGGGAGCTGTTTTTT.

The sample holds a few counts of this clonotype. CDR3 region: CASFEDSTPYEQYF. The CDR3 DNA follows: TGTGCCAGCTTCGAGGACAGTACCCCCTACGAGCAGTACTTC. The chain links TRBV7-9 to TRBJ2-7, with a tentative D call TRBD1 (6 bases). V shed 8 bases and J shed 2 bases, with 16 bases lying between them. CDR3 size: 14 residues. Germline assignment: CDR1 SEHNR and CDR2 FQNEAQ (reference sequence).

To note about this clonotype: The junction does not match germline at one end; this may be a read error. The chain combines TRBV10-3 with TRBJ2-1, with D maybe TRBD1 (6 bases). The CDR3 is made up of 13 amino acids. Per germline, CDR1 ENHRY and CDR2 SYGVKD. The CDR3 DNA reads as TGTGCCATCAGTGAGTCCGGGGACAATGAACAGTTCTTC. Its protein product is CAISESGDNEQFF.

The V gene is TRBV10-3, the J gene TRBJ1-2, with a tentative D call TRBD1 (5 bases). V shed 2 bases and J shed 3 bases, with 7 bases lying between them. Germline CDR1 and CDR2: ENHRY and SYGVKD. CDR3 length: 13 residues. In DNA, the CDR3 is TGTGCCATCAGTGAGGGGACCCACTATGGCTACACCTTC. Protein: CAISEGTHYGYTF.

The chain couples TRBV4-3 to TRBJ2-1; D is uncertain. V was trimmed by 0 bases and J by 8 bases, leaving 17 bases between them. The CDR3 runs 16 residues. The germline CDR1 and CDR2 sequences are LGHNA and YSLEER. The CDR3 here is CASSQDVRGLLDEQFF. CDR3 DNA sequence: TGCGCCAGCAGCCAAGACGTCCGAGGCCTTTTGGATGAGCAGTTCTTC.

V usage is TRBV24-1 and J usage is TRBJ1-2, with TRBD1 matching 7 bases. The germline V gene encodes CDR1 KGHDR and CDR2 SFDVKD. V shed 1 base, J shed 3 bases, and the junction held 7 bases outside the gene matches. This CDR3 spans 16 amino acids. The chain's CDR3 is CATSDFRTGVDYGYTF. The CDR3, as DNA: TGTGCCACCAGTGATTTCCGGACAGGAGTTGACTATGGCTACACCTTC.

CDR3 sequence reads: CSALSGLTGTGNHMSPYEQYF. CDR3 in DNA: TGCAGTGCGCTGAGCGGGTTAACCGGGACAGGGAATCATATGAGTCCCTACGAGCAGTACTTC. This sequence joins TRBV20-1 and TRBJ2-4, with 9 nucleotides matching TRBD1. The J call could be wrong; TRBJ2-7 is a better fit for the DNA end. Per germline, CDR1 DFQATT and CDR2 SNEGSKA (reference sequence). The CDR3 is 21 residues long.

This clonotype showed up just a few times. The chain links TRBV3-1 to TRBJ1-2; D gene ambiguous. The CDR3 runs to 13 residues. V lost 4 bases, J lost 6 bases, and 12 bases lay in between. Germline lookup yields CDR1 LGHDT and CDR2 YNNKEL (reference sequence). CDR3 DNA: TGTGCCAGCAGCCTAACAGCTTACCATGGCTACACCTTC. Protein product: CASSLTAYHGYTF. Variable domain in full (rest from reference TRBV3-1 and TRBJ1-2): DTAVSQTPKYLVTQMGNDKSIKCEQNLGHDTMYWYKQDSKKFLKIMFSYNNKELIINETVPNRFSPKSPDKAHLNLHINSLELGDSAVYFCASSLTAYHGYTFGSGTRLTVV.

This sequence joins TRBV4-3 and TRBJ2-1; 7 nucleotides align to TRBD1. V shed 0 bases, J shed 4 bases, and the junction held 3 bases outside the gene matches. CDR3 length: 15 residues. Germline lookup yields CDR1 LGHNA and CDR2 YSLEER. The CDR3 DNA reads as TGCGCCAGCAGCCAAGAAAGGGGGCGGTACAATGAGCAGTTCTTC. The encoded protein is CASSQERGRYNEQFF.

This clonotype came up many times. The genes are TRBV6-4 and TRBJ2-3; 10 nucleotides line up with TRBD2. V lost 2 bases, J lost 1 base, and 0 bases stayed unmatched. Germline CDR1 is MRHNA and CDR2 is SNTAGT. This CDR3 has 15 amino acids. DNA for the CDR3: TGTGCCAGCAGTGACGGGACTAGCGGCACAGATACGCAGTATTTT. Translation: CASSDGTSGTDTQYF.

The chain combines TRBV28 with TRBJ1-2; D is possibly TRBD1 (5 bases). The germline V gene encodes CDR1 MDHEN and CDR2 SYDVKM. This CDR3 region has 13 residues. V lost 4 bases to trimming and J lost 8 bases, with 14 bases between them. CDR3 sequence reads: CASSWGMVWGYTF. The CDR3 DNA follows: TGTGCCAGCAGTTGGGGCATGGTCTGGGGCTACACCTTC.

The chain links TRBV28 to TRBJ2-1; tentatively, D is TRBD1 or TRBD2 (5 bases each). This CDR3 has 14 amino acids. Germline assignment: CDR1 MDHEN and CDR2 SYDVKM. Trimming took off 4 bases at V and 9 bases at J, with 16 bases between the two ends. The CDR3 sequence is CASSSPLGAGEQFF. CDR3 coding DNA: TGTGCCAGCAGTTCCCCCCTAGGGGCGGGTGAGCAGTTCTTC.

The rearrangement links TRBV20-1 to TRBJ1-1, with 7 nucleotides matching TRBD1. V lost 4 bases, J lost 6 bases, and 11 bases stayed unmatched. CDR1 is DFQATT, CDR2 SNEGSKA, per germline (reference sequence). There are 14 residues in the CDR3. Written as DNA, the CDR3 is TGCAGTGCTAAACACGGGACAGCCGCCTCTGAAGCTTTCTTT. Its protein is CSAKHGTAASEAFF.

Many counts were recorded for this clonotype. The chain combines TRBV29-1 with TRBJ2-7; possible D gene TRBD1, 6 bases. The germline V gene has CDR1 SQVTM and CDR2 ANQGSEA. Trimming removed 6 bases at V and 1 base at J, with 13 bases between. This CDR3 has 13 residues. The CDR3 region is CSVYLTGSYEQYF. The CDR3 DNA sequence: TGCAGCGTCTATCTAACAGGGTCCTACGAGCAGTACTTC.

The rearrangement uses TRBV7-2 and TRBJ2-7; no clear D gene. The V and J ends lost 1 base and 0 bases respectively, with 10 bases between them. The germline gives CDR1 SGHTA, CDR2 FQGNSA. The CDR3 runs to 15 residues. For the CDR3, the DNA is TGTGCCAGCAGCTTAGAAGGGCCGTTCTCCTACGAGCAGTACGTC. This translates into CASSLEGPFSYEQYV.

In nucleotides, the CDR3 is TGTGCCACCAGTGATTCTAAAGAGGGGGCATGGGAGACCCAGTACTTC. Protein: CATSDSKEGAWETQYF. The chain uses TRBV24-1 and TRBJ2-5; 7 bases map to TRBD1. The V segment lost 2 bases and the J segment 5 bases; nucleotides outside the gene matches: 10. This CDR3 comprises 16 residues. Looked up from germline, CDR1 is KGHDR and CDR2 is SFDVKD.

Points on this clonotype: The CDR3 does not end in the conserved phenylalanine or tryptophan, so this is likely a read error. The J gene is TRBJ2-5, the V gene TRBV4-1, with a tentative D call TRBD1 (6 bases). Trimming left V 2 bases short and J 1 base short, with 11 bases between. The CDR3 is made up of 15 amino acids. CDR1 is MGHRA, CDR2 YSYEKL, per germline. In DNA form, the CDR3 reads TGCGCCAGCAGCCAAAGAACAGGGTCCCAAGAGACCCAGTACTGC. As protein: CASSQRTGSQETQYC.

This clonotype was seen only once. The chain uses TRBV11-3 and TRBJ2-1, with a tentative D call TRBD1 (6 bases). The length of the CDR3 is 13 residues. With 5 bases removed from V and 7 bases from J, the gap between germline ends came to 12 bases. Germline values: CDR1 SGHNT, CDR2 YENEEA. Written as DNA, the CDR3 is TGTGCCAGCAGCCAGACCAGGGGTAATGAGCAGTTCTTC. Translated, it gives CASSQTRGNEQFF.